Below are 15 T cell receptor beta chains sequenced from a single sample in a study of T cell repertoires in cytomegalovirus infection. TCRdb passed the reads through MiXCR, listing each CDR3 protein once. The sample records 200,000 to 300,000 distinct CDR3 sequences, roughly 15% being singletons. Material: PBMCs. The source of these receptors is a human donor in good health (CMV status not recorded). Some clones in this sample may be carry-over from other donors' samples.

This clonotype was seen repeatedly, ten times or more. This sequence joins TRBV12-3 or TRBV12-4 and TRBJ2-7, with 10 nucleotides matching TRBD2. The CDR3 runs to 14 residues. J was trimmed by 6 bases and V by 8 bases; bases with no gene match: 10. The CDR3, as DNA: TGTGCCAGCGGACTAGCGGCTAGGAATTCCGAGCAGTACTTC. The encoded protein is CASGLAARNSEQYF.

This clonotype was seen at least ten times. Here the CDR3 DNA reads TGCGCCAGCAGCGACAAGACAGGGCAACCCCGTGAAGCTTTCTTT. Its protein is CASSDKTGQPREAFF. The chain is built from TRBV5-1 and TRBJ1-1; 7 bases map to TRBD1. Germline V gene lookup returns CDR1 SGHRS and CDR2 YFSETQ. This CDR3 is 15 amino acids long. V lost 4 bases to trimming and J lost 7 bases; unmatched junction nucleotides: 13.

This clonotype was recorded a few times. The chain carries TRBV27 and TRBJ2-7; 8 nucleotides agree with TRBD1. Trimming at V came to 3 bases and at J to 3 bases, leaving 7 bases not matched to a gene. The germline gives CDR1 MNHEY, CDR2 SMNVEV (reference sequence). The CDR3 extends over 15 amino acids. The chain's CDR3 is CASSFGTGVYYEQYF. The CDR3 nucleotides read TGTGCCAGCAGTTTTGGGACAGGAGTATACTACGAGCAGTACTTC.

This clonotype was observed at least ten times. The V call is TRBV7-8, the J call TRBJ2-3; D gene uncertain. V was cut by 5 bases and J by 6 bases, with 12 bases left in between. There are 13 residues in the CDR3. The V gene's germline CDR1 is SGHVS and CDR2 FQNEAQ. CDR3 amino acids: CASSLTQADTQYF. Written as DNA, the CDR3 is TGTGCCAGCAGCCTAACACAAGCGGATACGCAGTATTTT.

There are many counts of this clonotype. The junction shows a germline mismatch at one end, possibly a read error. The chain couples TRBV27 to TRBJ1-6; D is unclear. CDR3 length equals 15 residues. CDR1 and CDR2 from the germline V gene are MNHEY and SMNVEV (reference sequence). The CDR3 is CASRLGRNGFLPLHF. The CDR3 nucleotides are TGTGCCAGCCGTTTAGGGAGGAATGGATTCTTGCCCCTCCACTTT.

The chain has TRBV20-1 and TRBJ1-4, with unresolved D. The CDR3 consists of 11 residues. The germline gives CDR1 DFQATT, CDR2 SNEGSKA (reference sequence). V lost 3 bases and J lost 14, with 13 bases in between. CDR3 DNA: TGCAGTGCTAGGGTGGGTTCGGGGCTGTTTTTT. Translation: CSARVGSGLFF.

With respect to this clonotype: A single base separates this from a much larger clone, so it may be a read error. The chain employs TRBV4-1 and TRBJ2-5, with TRBD2 as a possible D gene (6 bases). There are 14 residues in the CDR3. The germline CDR1 and CDR2 sequences are MGHRA and YSYEKL. The CDR3 sequence is CASSPDGPGEPQYF. The DNA of the CDR3 is TGTGCCAGCAGCCCTGATGGGCCGGGGGAGCCCCAGTACTTC.

Many counts were recorded for this clonotype. The CDR3 nucleotides are TGTGCCAGCACCTTGGGTACAGTGAACACTGAAGCTTTCTTT. Translating gives CASTLGTVNTEAFF. This chain connects TRBV11-1 to TRBJ1-1; D unresolved. This CDR3 is 14 amino acids long. Deletions cut 7 bases from V and 0 bases from J, with 12 bases between. The germline gives CDR1 SGHAT, CDR2 FQDESV (reference sequence). Full variable domain (outside the CDR3, taken from reference TRBV11-1 and TRBJ1-1): EAEVAQSPRYKITEKSQAVAFWCDPISGHATLYWYRQILGQGPELLVQFQDESVVDDSQLPKDRFSAERLKGVDSTLKIQPAELGDSAMYLCASTLGTVNTEAFFGQGTRLTVV.

Many counts were recorded for this clonotype. As DNA, the CDR3 is TGTGCCAGCAGCCAAACCGACGGGCTTGGGCCCCAGCATTTT. Protein sequence: CASSQTDGLGPQHF. The rearrangement joins TRBV7-8 to TRBJ1-5; D not resolved. The CDR3 has 14 amino acids. Trimming stripped 5 bases from V and 9 bases from J, with 17 bases between. Germline loops: CDR1 SGHVS, CDR2 FQNEAQ.

This clonotype was counted between two and nine times. V gene TRBV19 combines with J gene TRBJ2-7; weak D call: TRBD2 (6 bases). V was clipped by 5 bases and J by 5 bases, with 13 bases between them. The CDR3 has 13 amino acids. Germline CDR1 is LNHDA and CDR2 is SQIVND (reference sequence). CDR3: CASSSRDWDEQYF. The CDR3 DNA follows: TGTGCCAGTAGTTCCCGGGACTGGGACGAGCAGTACTTC.

This clonotype occurred many times. CDR3 DNA: TGTGCCAGCAGCCCAACGGGCGCCACAGATACGCAGTATTTT. Translation: CASSPTGATDTQYF. The chain carries TRBV7-2 and TRBJ2-3; D call uncertain. Germline loops: CDR1 SGHTA, CDR2 FQGNSA. This CDR3 has 14 amino acids. The V end lost 5 bases, the J end lost 2 bases, and 11 bases lay between the germline ends.

This clonotype was detected ten times or more. This chain uses TRBV20-1 with TRBJ1-1; D is possibly TRBD1 (5 bases). CDR1 and CDR2 from the germline V gene are DFQATT and SNEGSKA (reference sequence). The germline V and J ends were trimmed by 1 base and 12 bases, with 15 bases remaining between them. The CDR3 has 12 amino acids. The CDR3 spells CSARVGVGGTFF. Here the CDR3 DNA reads TGCAGTGCTAGAGTAGGGGTTGGCGGGACTTTCTTT.

This clonotype has at least ten counts. The chain carries TRBV7-2 and TRBJ2-1; a weak D match, TRBD2 (5 bases). The germline CDR1 and CDR2 sequences are SGHTA and FQGNSA. The CDR3 is 13 residues long. V shed 1 base and J shed 8 bases, with 9 bases lying between them. As DNA, the CDR3 is TGTGCCAGCAGCTTAGGTCCGGGGTATGAGCAGTTCTTC. Translating it yields CASSLGPGYEQFF.

This clonotype was found many times. The chain joins TRBV19 to TRBJ1-1; no firm D call. The CDR3 loop spans 13 amino acids. The V gene lost 7 bases and the J gene lost 4 bases, with 13 bases spanning the gap. Germline V CDR1 and CDR2: LNHDA, SQIVND (reference sequence). For the CDR3, the DNA is TGTGCCAGTAAGGAAGGGCGCGGCACTGAAGCTTTCTTT. This codes for CASKEGRGTEAFF.

This clonotype was seen many times. The chain uses TRBV7-6 and TRBJ2-1; 11 positions match TRBD2. The J segment lost 7 bases and the V segment lost 3 bases, leaving 8 bases of the junction unmatched. Germline V CDR1 and CDR2: SGHVS, FNYEAQ. The CDR3 is 16 amino acids. The CDR3 DNA reads TGTGCCAGCAGCTTGGCTACTAGCGGGAGTCGGAATGAGCAGTTCTTC. This encodes CASSLATSGSRNEQFF.